Below, one T cell receptor (beta chain) is given with its context. Seattle patients were enrolled during active infection and followed longitudinally. In the original analysis: Reference gene primers were amplified, and this amplification served to estimate nucleated cell counts. Measured with immunoSEQ multiplex PCR; TCRdb has only the in-frame clones, and not every one. V and J calls and clone size are given by that table; D and trimming were obtained from the DNA. This table holds about 200,000 clones, 80% to 95% found once. These data belong to a study of blood T cell repertoires in COVID-19. At the level of the study: Acute and convalescent COVID-19 samples came from the United States, Italy and Spain. T cells, B-cell-depleted T cells, or PBMCs provided the cDNA or gDNA that served as material.

Trimming took 4 bases from V and 8 from J, leaving 18 bases between them. CDR1 and CDR2 from the germline V gene are MGHRA and YSYEKL. The CDR3 has 15 amino acids. The chain recombines TRBV4-1 with TRBJ1-3, with TRBD1 as a possible D gene (5 bases). The sequencing input was peripheral blood. This receptor was taken from a man aged 55 to 70 with COVID-19, enrolled during active disease. The DNA for the CDR3 is TGCGCCAGCAGCCCAGGGTGGGGTGTAGGGGACACCATATATTTT. This sequence encodes CASSPGWGVGDTIYF.